The 28 T cell receptor beta chains in this list originate from one sample, sequenced in a study of naive and memory T cell subsets. Specified treatment: skin biopsy from PPD injection site in Mantoux-positive individual. The library had UMIs added by 3' ligation of an oligonucleotide to TCR cDNA. Four PCR rounds used nested alpha and beta constant region primers plus the SP2 primer. TCRdb called the UMI-ligation and nested PCR reads again in MiXCR, with one record for every CDR3 protein. The sample holds approximately 37,000 distinct CDR3 sequences; about 10% are singletons and the top ten take 3% to 5%. Sequences were derived from skin, sampled from a tuberculin skin test site. These receptors all stem from an adult in good health.

This clonotype was observed at least ten times. The J gene is TRBJ2-1, the V gene TRBV29-1; 9 bases match TRBD2. Germline V CDR1 and CDR2: SQVTM, ANQGSEA. With 7 bases clipped from V and 9 bases from J, the junction kept 16 bases outside the gene matches. The CDR3 is 15 residues long. This CDR3 reads CSAEAGGIALGEQFF. CDR3 coding DNA: TGCAGCGCAGAGGCGGGAGGGATAGCATTAGGTGAGCAGTTCTTC.

This clonotype appeared many times. The V call is TRBV7-2, the J call TRBJ2-2; D gene ambiguous. Germline lookup yields CDR1 SGHTA and CDR2 FQGNSA. The length of the CDR3 is 15 residues. V lost 2 bases, J lost 1 base, and 8 bases lay in between. The CDR3 is CASSLNQLNTGELFF. CDR3 bases: TGTGCCAGCAGCTTAAATCAGCTGAACACCGGGGAGCTGTTTTTT.

This clonotype was found many times. This chain uses TRBV9 with TRBJ2-1; D possibly corresponds to TRBD1 (5 bases). V lost 7 bases and J 5 bases, leaving 16 bases between the germline ends. This CDR3 spans 14 amino acids. Per germline, CDR1 SGDLS and CDR2 YYNGEE. CDR3 protein: CASSFDSSNNEQFF. CDR3 nucleotide sequence: TGTGCCAGCTCGTTCGACAGTTCAAACAATGAGCAGTTCTTC.

This clonotype was counted ten times or more. CDR3 DNA sequence: TGTGCCAGCAGGAGCAGGGGGACTAATGAAAAACTGTTTTTT. Translating it yields CASRSRGTNEKLFF. V usage is TRBV2 and J usage is TRBJ1-4, with 7 positions matching TRBD1. The V segment lost 6 bases and the J segment 2 bases; nucleotides outside the gene matches: 3. This CDR3 is built from 14 residues. CDR1 and CDR2 from the germline V gene are SNHLY and FYNNEI.

The chain has TRBV5-1 and TRBJ1-1; D is possibly TRBD1 (5 bases). The CDR3 consists of 16 residues. V shed 2 bases and J shed 1 base, with 15 bases lying between them. The germline V gene has CDR1 SGHRS and CDR2 YFSETQ. The CDR3: CASSFGATGWNTEAFF. The CDR3 nucleotides are TGCGCCAGCAGCTTTGGGGCAACTGGGTGGAACACTGAAGCTTTCTTT.

Remarks on this clonotype: A much larger clonotype is one base distant, so this may be a read error. The genes are TRBV7-9 and TRBJ1-6; 7 bases are a match to TRBD1. This CDR3 spans 16 amino acids. The germline CDR1 and CDR2 sequences are SEHNR and FQNEAQ (reference sequence). CDR3 nucleotides: TGTGCCAGCAGCTCGGGACAGAGCTCCTATAATTCACCCCTCAACTTT. Translating it yields CASSSGQSSYNSPLNF.

This clonotype showed up many times. V and J are TRBV29-1 and TRBJ2-7; perhaps TRBD1 as D (5 bases). The germline V gene has CDR1 SQVTM and CDR2 ANQGSEA. V lost 7 bases and J lost 0, with 13 bases in between. The CDR3 covers 13 residues. The CDR3 DNA follows: TGCAGCGGCCTGACAGATTACTCCTACGAGCAGTACTTC. As protein: CSGLTDYSYEQYF.

This clonotype was seen repeatedly, ten times or more. V and J are TRBV4-2 and TRBJ2-4, with a weak D call TRBD2 (5 bases). Germline values: CDR1 LGHNA, CDR2 YNFKEQ. The CDR3 covers 17 residues. V dropped 0 bases and J dropped 0 bases, with 12 bases sitting between them. CDR3 DNA: TGTGCCAGCAGCCAAGATCGGGGAGCCCTAGCCAAAAACATTCAGTACTTC. Its translation is CASSQDRGALAKNIQYF.

The chain links TRBV20-1 to TRBJ2-7; TRBD2 aligns across 11 bases. Germline CDR1 DFQATT, CDR2 SNEGSKA (reference sequence). The CDR3 totals 16 residues. V was pared by 0 bases and J by 5 bases, with 9 bases of the junction left unmatched. The CDR3 region has the DNA TGCAGTGCTAGAGACCCGACTAGCGGGGACCCTGACGAGCAGTACTTC. As protein: CSARDPTSGDPDEQYF.

This clonotype was found many times. The chain employs TRBV5-1 and TRBJ2-1; D might be TRBD2 (7 bases). From germline, CDR1 is SGHRS and CDR2 YFSETQ. V lost 0 bases and J 2 bases, leaving 12 bases between the germline ends. This CDR3 region has 16 residues. CDR3 sequence: CASSLEGGGPYNEQFF. DNA of the CDR3: TGCGCCAGCAGCTTGGAGGGAGGGGGACCCTACAATGAGCAGTTCTTC.

This clonotype was observed at least ten times. V and J are TRBV7-6 and TRBJ2-3, with D possibly matching TRBD2 (6 bases). The CDR3 consists of 15 residues. The germline V gene encodes CDR1 SGHVS and CDR2 FNYEAQ. V was clipped by 2 bases and J by 6 bases, with 15 bases between them. The CDR3 is CASSLRRDNSDTQYF. The CDR3 nucleotides read TGTGCCAGCAGCTTACGGCGGGATAACTCGGATACGCAGTATTTT.

This clonotype was seen repeatedly, ten times or more. V gene TRBV7-6 combines with J gene TRBJ1-1, with 8 positions matching TRBD1. Germline CDR1 SGHVS, CDR2 FNYEAQ. The junction had 10 bases not matched to a gene; V was cut back by 5 bases and J by 2 bases. The CDR3 is 16 amino acids. CDR3 in amino acids: CASSGGQAGYNTEAFF. The CDR3 DNA sequence: TGTGCCAGCAGCGGGGGACAGGCCGGCTATAACACTGAAGCTTTCTTT. The variable domain in full, with the rest retrieved from reference TRBV7-6 and TRBJ1-1, is GAGVSQSPRYKVTKRGQDVALRCDPISGHVSLYWYRQALGQGPEFLTYFNYEAQQDKSGLPNDRFSAERPEGSISTLTIQRTEQRDSAMYRCASSGGQAGYNTEAFFGQGTRLTVV.

This clonotype was detected ten times or more. The chain uses TRBV29-1 and TRBJ2-1, with D possibly being TRBD1 (5 bases). The CDR3 runs to 13 residues. V was pared by 4 bases and J by 5 bases, with 12 bases between. The germline gives CDR1 SQVTM, CDR2 ANQGSEA. CDR3 in amino acids: CSVVGAPNNEQFF. As DNA, the CDR3 is TGCAGCGTTGTTGGGGCCCCTAACAATGAGCAGTTCTTC.

There are many counts of this clonotype. The gene calls are TRBV12-3 or TRBV12-4 and TRBJ2-2; 9 bases map to TRBD1. The CDR3 consists of 17 residues. V shed 2 bases and J 5 bases; nucleotides not matched to a gene: 9. CDR3 in amino acids: CASSLYRGPFGTGELFF. The DNA for the CDR3 is TGTGCCAGCAGTTTATACAGGGGGCCGTTTGGAACCGGGGAGCTGTTTTTT.

Ten or more counts support this clonotype. This chain links TRBV6-6 with TRBJ1-1; D possibly corresponds to TRBD1 (5 bases). In germline, CDR1 is MNHNY, CDR2 SVGAGI (reference sequence). This CDR3 region has 14 residues. V was pared by 4 bases and J by 4 bases, with 13 bases between. The CDR3 DNA is TGTGCCAGCAGTTCTCCCGACAGAAGCACTGAAGCTTTCTTT. Its translation is CASSSPDRSTEAFF.

The gene calls are TRBV12-3 or TRBV12-4 and TRBJ2-5, with 8 bases fitting TRBD2. The ends lost 5 bases at V and 4 bases at J; junction bases unmatched: 9. The length of the CDR3 is 15 residues. The CDR3 DNA follows: TGTGCCAGCAGTCCGGGGGGGCAGCGTACAGAGACCCAGTACTTC. Protein product: CASSPGGQRTETQYF.

This clonotype was seen at least ten times. In DNA, the CDR3 is TGCGCCAGCAGTGAGTCGGGATTACTAGCGGGAGGCTCCTACGAGCAGTACTTC. It translates to CASSESGLLAGGSYEQYF. This chain uses TRBV10-2 with TRBJ2-7; 12 bases line up with TRBD2. The CDR3 contains 18 residues. Germline V gene data show CDR1 as WSHSY and CDR2 as SAAADI. The V gene end was trimmed by 0 bases and the J gene end by 0 bases; junction bases not matched to a gene: 6.

There are many counts of this clonotype. The chain has TRBV15 and TRBJ1-2, with D possibly matching TRBD1 (6 bases). The germline V and J ends were trimmed by 6 bases and 5 bases, with 16 bases remaining between them. The CDR3 consists of 14 residues. Germline values: CDR1 LNHNV, CDR2 YYDKDF (reference sequence). In nucleotides, the CDR3 is TGTGCCACCAGTAAGCCCAGGGGAGGATATGGCTACACCTTC. Translation gives CATSKPRGGYGYTF.

This clonotype was seen repeatedly, ten times or more. The gene calls are TRBV7-9 and TRBJ2-2; D is unresolved. The germline CDR1 and CDR2 sequences are SEHNR and FQNEAQ (reference sequence). V lost 4 bases to trimming and J lost 7 bases, with 7 bases between them. CDR3 length equals 12 residues. For the CDR3, the DNA is TGTGCCAGCAGCTCGGATGTCGGGGAGCTGTTTTTT. Its translation: CASSSDVGELFF.

This clonotype was counted a few times. The gene calls are TRBV28 and TRBJ1-5; D is ambiguous. CDR3 length: 16 residues. V was clipped by 3 bases and J by 3 bases, with 15 bases between them. Germline lookup yields CDR1 MDHEN and CDR2 SYDVKM. The CDR3 DNA follows: TGTGCCAGCAGTTTGATAAAGGATAACCCCAATCAGCCCCAGCATTTT. This gives the protein CASSLIKDNPNQPQHF.

This clonotype turned up a few times. J is TRBJ2-1 and V is TRBV5-4; 10 bases are shared with TRBD2. In germline, CDR1 is SGHNT, CDR2 YYREEE (reference sequence). The CDR3 covers 15 residues. Trimming at V came to 3 bases and at J to 7 bases, leaving 7 bases not matched to a gene. This CDR3 reads CASSSLSGGFNEQFF. The CDR3 nucleotides are TGTGCCAGCAGCTCCCTTAGCGGGGGGTTTAATGAGCAGTTCTTC.

This clonotype was observed a few times. The rearrangement links TRBV20-1 to TRBJ1-2; 7 bases agree with TRBD1. Germline CDR1 DFQATT, CDR2 SNEGSKA (reference sequence). V trimming: 5 bases; J trimming: 6 bases; junction bases outside the gene matches: 9. The CDR3 spans 13 residues. In nucleotides, the CDR3 is TGCAGTGCTCGGAGGACAGGTGGGAATGGCTACACCTTC. Residues: CSARRTGGNGYTF.

At least ten counts were recorded for this clonotype. The V call is TRBV29-1, the J call TRBJ1-1; tentative D call: TRBD1 (6 bases). The ends were cut back, 6 bases at V and 5 bases at J, with 22 bases in the middle. The V gene's germline CDR1 is SQVTM and CDR2 ANQGSEA. This CDR3 has 15 amino acids. CDR3 region: CSVEPHGTGRTEAFF. For the CDR3, the DNA is TGCAGCGTGGAGCCCCATGGTACAGGGAGGACTGAAGCTTTCTTT.

This chain connects TRBV7-6 to TRBJ2-7; 13 bases line up with TRBD2. This CDR3 spans 16 amino acids. Germline CDR1 and CDR2: SGHVS and FNYEAQ. Trimming cost V 6 bases and J 5 bases; bases outside gene matches: 10. The CDR3 nucleotides are TGTGCCAGCAGTTTAAGGGGGACTAGCGGGAAAGACGAGCAGTACTTC. Translating gives CASSLRGTSGKDEQYF.

In its sample, this clonotype was seen many times. The J gene is TRBJ2-1, the V gene TRBV20-1; TRBD2 might be the D (6 bases). Trimming left V 0 bases short and J 12 bases short, with 15 bases between. The length of the CDR3 is 13 residues. Germline V gives CDR1 DFQATT, CDR2 SNEGSKA (reference sequence). CDR3 residues: CSARDYGGDLQFF. In nucleotides, the CDR3 is TGCAGTGCTAGAGATTATGGCGGGGACCTGCAGTTCTTC.

This clonotype was recorded at least ten times. The chain couples TRBV5-1 to TRBJ2-5; D unresolved. The V and J ends lost 2 bases and 5 bases respectively, with 10 bases between them. Germline assignment: CDR1 SGHRS and CDR2 YFSETQ. The CDR3 spans 13 residues. The CDR3, as DNA: TGCGCCAGCAGCTTTTCAAGCATCGAGACCCAGTACTTC. Amino acid sequence: CASSFSSIETQYF.

This chain uses TRBV7-2 with TRBJ2-3, with 8 bases identical to TRBD1. V shed 5 bases and J 2 bases; nucleotides not matched to a gene: 3. The CDR3 is made up of 14 amino acids. The germline gives CDR1 SGHTA, CDR2 FQGNSA. CDR3 nucleotide sequence: TGTGCCAGCAGCCCGGACAGGGACACAGATACGCAGTATTTT. Its protein product is CASSPDRDTDTQYF. Full variable domain (remainder filled in from reference TRBV7-2 and TRBJ2-3): GAGVSQSPSNKVTEKGKDVELRCDPISGHTALYWYRQSLGQGLEFLIYFQGNSAPDKSGLPSDRFSAERTGGSVSTLTIQRTQQEDSAVYLCASSPDRDTDTQYFGPGTRLTVL.

Sample share makes this clonotype medium-sized (0.01 to 0.1%). The chain joins TRBV11-1 to TRBJ2-3; TRBD1 might be the D (6 bases). Germline CDR1 and CDR2: SGHAT and FQDESV (reference sequence). Trimming removed 7 bases at V and 1 base at J, with 21 bases between. CDR3 length equals 17 residues. The CDR3 nucleotides read TGTGCCAGCACCCTAGCCCCTCGGGACACCGGCACAGATACGCAGTATTTT. This codes for CASTLAPRDTGTDTQYF.